This T cell receptor beta chain was sequenced in a study of technical replicates of blood from a few donors. The method was immunoSEQ multiplex PCR; TCRdb's version includes in-frame clones alone and lacks a portion of them. Of roughly 71,000 clones in the sample, about 95% were seen once. Deletions cut 3 bases from V and 9 bases from J, with 18 bases between. The CDR3 extends over 14 amino acids. Germline CDR1 reads WSHSY; CDR2 reads SAAADI. The specimen sequenced was T cells isolated from PBMCs. This TCR came from a human donor in good health. The chain links TRBV10-2 to TRBJ2-7; TRBD1 is a possible D gene (6 bases). CDR3 amino acids: CASSESQGGSGQYF. For the CDR3, the DNA is TGCGCCAGCAGTGAATCACAGGGCGGTTCGGGGCAGTACTTC.